Below, 15 T cell receptor beta chains from the same sample are listed, as sequenced in a study of blood T cells in healthy people across ages (dated by TCRdb to the mid-2010s). The method behind the library was 5' RACE. The reads were generated on an Illumina HiSeq 2500. A second PCR of roughly 7 to 11 cycles was run with a J-beta primer mix and a sample-barcoded 5' primer. TCRdb trimmed the raw reads at Q25, called clones with MiXCR and kept productive beta chains. Rows with one shared CDR3 protein collapse into an entry with the most common genes and DNA. The table for this sample lists about 780,000 distinct CDR3 sequences; roughly 25% of them were counted only once. The ten largest account for less than 3.5% of the sample. This sample was shared with a second study, whose subject was T cells of mothers and their children.

Sequenced: blood. All receptors derive from a boy aged 5-17 years in good health.

The V call is TRBV4-1, the J call TRBJ2-5; D is uncertain. The J call may be wrong; the DNA end is better matched by TRBJ2-7. Germline-derived CDR1 and CDR2 are MGHRA and YSYEKL. The CDR3 sequence is 17 residues long. The chain's CDR3 is CASSPTPTKNGVYEQYF. CDR3 in DNA: TGCGCCAGCAGCCCCACACCAACTAAGAACGGCGTTTACGAGCAGTACTTC.

This clonotype was found a few times. The chain employs TRBV2 and TRBJ1-2; D is unresolved. Trimming removed 3 bases from V and 0 bases from J, with 14 bases in between. The germline gives CDR1 SNHLY, CDR2 FYNNEI. The CDR3 loop spans 16 amino acids. The CDR3 here is CASSDTIRLANYGYTF. The CDR3 DNA sequence: TGTGCCAGCAGTGATACGATTCGGTTAGCTAACTATGGCTACACCTTC.

This chain links TRBV28 with TRBJ1-4, with 8 positions matching TRBD1. This CDR3 is built from 13 residues. V trimming: 8 bases; J trimming: 8 bases; junction bases outside the gene matches: 7. CDR1 is MDHEN and CDR2 is SYDVKM in the germline V gene. The DNA for the CDR3 is TGTGCCAGCTTCCAGGGGGCCGGGGAAAAACTGTTTTTT. Amino acid sequence: CASFQGAGEKLFF.

The chain has TRBV14 and TRBJ2-1; D not certain. The better agreement between TRBJ2-7 and the DNA end casts doubt on the J call. This CDR3 has 13 amino acids. Germline CDR1 SGHDN, CDR2 FVKESK. CDR3 protein: CASSQENPYEQYF. CDR3 sequence (DNA): TGTGCCAGCAGCCAAGAGAACCCCTACGAGCAGTACTTC.

Only a few counts were recorded for this clonotype. This chain links TRBV6-6 with TRBJ1-1, with a tentative D call TRBD1 (5 bases). CDR3 length equals 12 residues. The ends were cut back, 4 bases at V and 11 bases at J, with 14 bases in the middle. Germline V gives CDR1 MNHNY, CDR2 SVGAGI (reference sequence). The CDR3 DNA sequence: TGTGCCAGCAGTTTCGCTGACAGTGAGGCTTTCTTT. Encoded protein: CASSFADSEAFF.

The chain joins TRBV2 to TRBJ2-4; TRBD2 agrees at 7 bases. The V segment lost 3 bases and the J segment 1 base; nucleotides outside the gene matches: 6. CDR1 is SNHLY, CDR2 FYNNEI, per germline. The CDR3 spans 16 residues. In nucleotides, the CDR3 is TGTGCCAGCAGTGACTGGGGAGGGCGGGCCAAAAACATTCAGTACTTC. Its protein product is CASSDWGGRAKNIQYF.

This chain joins TRBV3-1 and TRBJ1-1; tentative D call: TRBD1 (5 bases). This CDR3 comprises 12 residues. Trimming took off 3 bases at V and 5 bases at J, with 7 bases between the two ends. In germline, CDR1 is LGHDT, CDR2 YNNKEL (reference sequence). The CDR3 is CASSHQGTEAFF. DNA of the CDR3: TGTGCCAGCAGCCATCAGGGTACTGAAGCTTTCTTT.

This clonotype occurred a few times. The chain recombines TRBV28 with TRBJ1-1; 8 nucleotides match TRBD1. Germline V gene lookup returns CDR1 MDHEN and CDR2 SYDVKM. V trimming: 7 bases; J trimming: 5 bases; junction bases outside the gene matches: 12. The CDR3 extends over 15 amino acids. CDR3 sequence: CASTLIQGAETEAFF. The DNA for the CDR3 is TGTGCCAGCACTCTTATTCAGGGGGCGGAGACTGAAGCTTTCTTT.

The chain carries TRBV19 and TRBJ1-5; 8 nucleotides agree with TRBD1. Losses at the gene ends were 7 bases for V and 9 bases for J; bases not matched to a gene: 8. In germline, CDR1 is LNHDA, CDR2 SQIVND (reference sequence). The CDR3 contains 13 residues. CDR3 bases: TGTGCCAGTATGGGGACAGGCCCAAGGCCCCAGCATTTT. Protein product: CASMGTGPRPQHF.

This clonotype was recorded a few times. V gene TRBV10-3 combines with J gene TRBJ1-1; D gene ambiguous. Germline V gives CDR1 ENHRY, CDR2 SYGVKD. V lost 7 bases to trimming and J lost 0 bases, with 9 bases between them. This CDR3 has 13 amino acids. The CDR3 bases are TGTGCCATCACAGATTCCGTGAACACTGAAGCTTTCTTT. Translating gives CAITDSVNTEAFF.

For this clonotype: A read error may account for a junction end that differs from germline. J is TRBJ2-3 and V is TRBV2; 7 nucleotides line up with TRBD2. The germline V gene encodes CDR1 SNHLY and CDR2 FYNNEI. The CDR3 length is 13 residues. DNA for the CDR3: TGTGCCAGCAGTTCGGGAGGCACAGATACGCATTATTTT. Protein product: CASSSGGTDTHYF.

This clonotype was observed a few times. The J gene is TRBJ1-2, the V gene TRBV6-5; D is unclear. V lost 2 bases, J lost 1 base, and 14 bases lay in between. This CDR3 has 16 residues. Germline V CDR1 and CDR2: MNHEY, SVGAGI. CDR3 residues: CASSYRIQRVNYGYTF. For the CDR3, the DNA is TGTGCCAGCAGTTACCGGATTCAGAGGGTTAACTATGGCTACACCTTC.

This rearrangement joins TRBV5-1 to TRBJ1-4; tentative D call: TRBD1 (6 bases). Per germline, CDR1 SGHRS and CDR2 YFSETQ. The V end lost 5 bases, the J end lost 0 bases, and 17 bases lay between the germline ends. There are 17 residues in the CDR3. The CDR3 protein is CASSSTGLLTTNEKLFF. In DNA form, the CDR3 reads TGCGCCAGCAGTTCGACAGGCCTCCTCACAACTAATGAAAAACTGTTTTTT.

This clonotype turned up a few times. The chain recombines TRBV20-1 with TRBJ2-2; either TRBD1 or TRBD2 may fit D (5 bases each). The V and J ends lost 0 bases and 7 bases respectively, with 12 bases between them. CDR1 and CDR2 from the germline V gene are DFQATT and SNEGSKA (reference sequence). The CDR3 is 14 residues long. CDR3 region: CSARDRGAGGELFF. Here the CDR3 DNA reads TGCAGTGCTAGAGATCGTGGGGCGGGCGGGGAGCTGTTTTTT.

The chain combines TRBV2 with TRBJ1-6; 7 bases are shared with TRBD1. After removal of 4 bases from V and 10 bases from J, the junction contained 10 bases not matched to a gene. The CDR3 extends over 15 amino acids. CDR1 and CDR2 (germline): SNHLY, FYNNEI. The CDR3 coding sequence is TGTGCCAGCAGTGGAGACAGGGCTTTGAAATCACCCCTCCACTTT. This encodes CASSGDRALKSPLHF.